This TCR beta chain was captured by sequencing in a study of neoadjuvant anti-PD-1 for oral cavity cancer. Turning to this clone: Its antigen is unknown.

The patients had HPV-negative, locally advanced oral cavity squamous cell carcinoma. General observations from the study: Non-responders to neoadjuvant nivolumab had significantly more clonal PBMC T cells than responders.

PBMC libraries mostly used 450 to 600 ng of input genomic DNA, with six replicates per sample. Using immunoSEQ multiplex PCR, the repertoire was profiled, and TCRdb retains in-frame clones only, with some absent. The profile covers 60,000 to 75,000 clones, with under 85% appearing a single time and 2.5% to 3% taken by the ten largest. This CDR3 spans 17 amino acids. V lost 0 bases and J 5 bases, leaving 19 bases between the germline ends. CDR1 KGHSY and CDR2 FQNENV come from the germline V gene. The sample here was PBMCs, taken before nivolumab (anti-PD-1) treatment. The chain employs TRBV16 and TRBJ1-2; D is unresolved. This TCR was sampled from a person aged 40-85 years with oral cavity squamous cell carcinoma. CDR3 sequence: CASSQSGTRAFVYGYTF. The CDR3 DNA is TGTGCCAGCAGCCAATCGGGAACAAGGGCGTTTGTGTATGGCTACACCTTC.